This T cell receptor (beta chain) emerged from a study of identifying expanded T cells in peripheral blood. Overall study findings and caveats: Differentially abundant clones: roughly 1.2 between replicates, about 17 at around 14 days, over 18 at four. Across healthy donors, higher total template counts meant significantly greater approximately two-week count variance.

The CDR3 has 11 residues. Looked up from germline, CDR1 is GTSNPN and CDR2 is SVGIG (reference sequence). V lost 0 bases to trimming and J lost 9 bases, with 6 bases between them. A few counts support this clone. The antigen is not known. Healthy donors had no documented immune events, such as infections, while sampled. Sequenced by immunoSEQ multiplex PCR; TCRdb stores in-frame clones only, minus some. The data show around 81,000 clones, 70% to 90% seen once. This TCR came from a person aged 18 to 69 in good health. Input material: blood. The chain uses TRBV30 and TRBJ1-5; D not resolved. The CDR3 region is CAWSVLGPQHF. Written as DNA, the CDR3 is TGTGCCTGGAGTGTACTCGGGCCCCAGCATTTT.